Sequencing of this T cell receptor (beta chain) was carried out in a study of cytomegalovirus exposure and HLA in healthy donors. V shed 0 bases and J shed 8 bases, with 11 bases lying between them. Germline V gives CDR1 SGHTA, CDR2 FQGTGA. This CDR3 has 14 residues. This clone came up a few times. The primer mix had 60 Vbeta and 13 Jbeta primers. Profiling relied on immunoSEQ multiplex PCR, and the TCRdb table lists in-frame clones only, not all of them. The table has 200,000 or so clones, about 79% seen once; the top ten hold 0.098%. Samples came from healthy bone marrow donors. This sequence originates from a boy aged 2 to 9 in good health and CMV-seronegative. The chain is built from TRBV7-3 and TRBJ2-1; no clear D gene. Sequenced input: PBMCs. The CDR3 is CASSLTVSTYEQFF. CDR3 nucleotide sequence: TGTGCCAGCAGCTTAACGGTATCTACGTATGAGCAGTTCTTC.